This TCR beta chain stems from a study of blood T cell repertoires in COVID-19. Looking at the study overall: Material from acute and convalescent COVID-19 was sourced from the United States, Italy and Spain. T cells, B-cell-depleted T cells, or PBMCs supplied cDNA or gDNA.

V lost 4 bases and J lost 6, with 20 bases in between. CDR1 and CDR2 from the germline V gene are SGHTS and YDEGEE. The CDR3 sequence is 15 residues long. Sequencing used immunoSEQ multiplex PCR; TCRdb keeps in-frame clones, though not all of them. The table records roughly 110,000 clones, 76% of them present only once. The sequencing input was peripheral blood. The clonotype originates from a man aged 80 or over with COVID-19, enrolled during active disease. The chain joins TRBV5-8 to TRBJ2-7, with D maybe TRBD2 (7 bases). DNA for the CDR3: TGTGCCAGCAGCCCCTATGGCAGGGGAGGGGGCGAGCAGTACTTC. Its protein product is CASSPYGRGGGEQYF.